This TCR beta chain emerged from a study of OX40 agonist ivuxolimab in advanced cancers. On the study more broadly: Among those enrolled, mean age was about 58 years (range roughly 20 to 79) and roughly 84% were male.

TCRdb keeps only in-frame clones here, not all; method: immunoSEQ multiplex PCR. The table records about 93,000 clones, 90% to 95% of them present only once. The ends were cut back, 10 bases at V and 1 base at J, with 16 bases in the middle. CDR1 and CDR2 (germline): MNHNS, SASEGT. The CDR3 length is 14 residues. The sequences come from CD4+ or CD8+ T cells sorted from blood, collected in a trial of the OX40 agonist ivuxolimab. The rearrangement uses TRBV6-1 and TRBJ1-1, with D unclear. This receptor was identified in an adult with an advanced solid tumor such as melanoma, head and neck, liver or kidney cancer. CDR3 sequence (DNA): TGTGCCACCGAAACGGGAGTCTGGAACACTGAAGCTTTCTTT. It codes for CATETGVWNTEAFF.